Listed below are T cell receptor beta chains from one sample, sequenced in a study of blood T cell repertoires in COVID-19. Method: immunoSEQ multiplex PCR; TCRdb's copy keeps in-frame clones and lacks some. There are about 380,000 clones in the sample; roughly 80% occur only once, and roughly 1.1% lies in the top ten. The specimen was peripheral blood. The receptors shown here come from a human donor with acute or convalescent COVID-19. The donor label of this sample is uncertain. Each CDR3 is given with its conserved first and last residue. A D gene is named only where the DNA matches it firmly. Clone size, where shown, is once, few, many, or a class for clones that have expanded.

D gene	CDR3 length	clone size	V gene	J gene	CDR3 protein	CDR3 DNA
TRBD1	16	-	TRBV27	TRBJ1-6	CASSLSRTGGFSPLHF	TGTGCCAGCAGTTTATCTAGGACAGGGGGCTTCTCACCCCTCCACTTT
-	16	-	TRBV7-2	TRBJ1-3	CASSPVGRGLGNTIYF	TGTGCCAGCAGCCCAGTGGGTCGGGGACTTGGAAACACCATATATTTT
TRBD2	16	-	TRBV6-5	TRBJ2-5	CASSYSRLAGAETQYF	TGTGCCAGCAGTTACTCTAGACTAGCGGGTGCAGAGACCCAGTACTTC
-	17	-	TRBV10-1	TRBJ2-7	CARSRGGGQGPNYEQYF	TGCGCCCGCAGTCGGGGGGGCGGACAGGGGCCTAACTACGAGCAGTACTTC
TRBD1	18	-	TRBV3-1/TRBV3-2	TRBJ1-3	CASSQDGTGKSSGNTIYF	TGTGCCAGCAGCCAAGACGGGACAGGGAAAAGCTCTGGAAACACCATATATTTT
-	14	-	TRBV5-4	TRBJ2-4	CASSLKGAKNIQYF	TGTGCCAGCAGCTTGAAGGGGGCCAAAAACATTCAGTACTTC
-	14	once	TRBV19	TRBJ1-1	CASTLRGQNTEAFF	TGTGCCAGTACTCTCAGGGGACAGAACACTGAAGCTTTCTTT
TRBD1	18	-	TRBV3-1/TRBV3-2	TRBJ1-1	CASSQRDSLLVLNTEAFF	TGTGCCAGCAGCCAAAGGGACAGCCTTCTAGTTTTGAACACTGAAGCTTTCTTT
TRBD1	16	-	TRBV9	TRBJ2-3	CASSEGQVLRTDTQYF	TGTGCCAGCAGCGAGGGACAGGTCCTTCGTACAGATACGCAGTATTTT
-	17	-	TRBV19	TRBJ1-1	CASTTGMGPTGSTEAFF	TGTGCCAGTACCACAGGTATGGGCCCCACAGGGAGCACTGAAGCTTTCTTT
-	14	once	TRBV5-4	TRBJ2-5	CASSAGDRQETQYF	TGTGCCAGCAGCGCCGGAGACAGGCAAGAGACCCAGTACTTC
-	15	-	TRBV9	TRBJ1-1	CASSVRQGFNTEAFF	TGTGCCAGCAGCGTACGGCAGGGGTTTAACACTGAAGCTTTCTTT
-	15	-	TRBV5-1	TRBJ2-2	CASSLEQGFTGELFF	TGCGCCAGCAGCTTGGAACAGGGTTTCACCGGGGAGCTGTTTTTT
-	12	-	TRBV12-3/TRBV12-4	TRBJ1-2	CASSLDYGGYTF	TGTGCCAGCAGTTTGGACTATGGGGGCTACACCTTC
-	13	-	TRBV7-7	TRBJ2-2	CASSPGVAGELFF	TGTGCCAGCAGTCCAGGGGTGGCCGGGGAGCTGTTTTTT
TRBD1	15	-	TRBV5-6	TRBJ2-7	CASSLGTGSSYEQYF	TGTGCCAGCAGCCTCGGGACAGGGAGCTCCTACGAGCAGTACTTC
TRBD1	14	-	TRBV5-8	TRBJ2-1	CASSGTGSYNEQFF	TGTGCCAGCAGCGGGACAGGCTCCTACAATGAGCAGTTCTTC
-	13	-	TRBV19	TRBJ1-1	CASSQTDRRRAFF	TGTGCCAGTAGCCAGACAGACCGGCGGAGAGCTTTCTTT
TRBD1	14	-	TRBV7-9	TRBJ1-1	CASSSWTGGTEAFF	TGTGCCAGCAGCTCTTGGACAGGGGGGACTGAAGCTTTCTTT
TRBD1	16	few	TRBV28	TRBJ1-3	CASSPADRGQRNTIYF	TGTGCCAGCAGCCCAGCCGACAGGGGGCAAAGAAACACCATATATTTT
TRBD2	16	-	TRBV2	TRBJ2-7	CASGERTSGRTYEQYF	TGTGCCAGCGGGGAACGGACTAGCGGGAGGACCTACGAGCAGTACTTC
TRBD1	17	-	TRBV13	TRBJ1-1	CASSLEYWTGYGTEAFF	TGTGCCAGCAGCTTAGAATACTGGACAGGGTATGGCACTGAAGCTTTCTTT
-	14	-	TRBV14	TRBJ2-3	CASSQQGRTDTQYF	TGTGCCAGCAGCCAACAAGGGAGGACAGATACGCAGTATTTT
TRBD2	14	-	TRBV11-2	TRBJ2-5	CASSFSGGAETQYF	TGTGCCAGCAGTTTTAGCGGGGGGGCTGAGACCCAGTACTTC
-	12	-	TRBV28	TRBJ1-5	CASSSTPLPQHF	TGTGCCAGCAGTTCGACTCCCCTGCCCCAGCATTTT
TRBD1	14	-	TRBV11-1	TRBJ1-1	CASSLWDSRTEAFF	TGTGCCAGCAGCTTATGGGACAGCCGGACTGAAGCTTTCTTT
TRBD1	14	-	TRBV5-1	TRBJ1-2	CASSLGTGEGGYTF	TGCGCCAGCAGCTTGGGGACAGGGGAGGGAGGCTACACCTTC
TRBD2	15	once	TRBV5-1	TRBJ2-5	CASSRLAGGGETQYF	TGCGCCAGCAGCCGGTTAGCGGGAGGAGGGGAGACCCAGTACTTC
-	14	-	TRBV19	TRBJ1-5	CASTRIDSNQPQHF	TGTGCCAGTACTAGAATCGATAGCAATCAGCCCCAGCATTTT